This T cell receptor beta chain was found in a study of radiation and T cells in renal cell carcinoma. Whole-study context: Nephrectomy followed 15 Gy stereotactic body radiation by 4 weeks. Whole-study findings and limits: Pretreatment tumor biopsies were lacking, so baseline clonotypes are unknown.

About this clone: Its antigen is not known.

Sequencing used immunoSEQ multiplex PCR; TCRdb keeps in-frame clones, though not all of them. This sample has roughly 100,000 clones; 70% to 90% occur once, and the top ten carry almost 8%. Time point denoted: baseline pretreatment blood. Regarding treatment: 15 Gy SBRT to primary tumor, nephrectomy 4 weeks later. CDR3 length equals 16 residues. Germline V gives CDR1 SNHLY, CDR2 FYNNEI. After removal of 2 bases from V and 4 bases from J, the junction contained 9 bases not matched to a gene. The gene calls are TRBV2 and TRBJ2-5, with 8 bases matching TRBD2. The material sequenced was blood, taken from a patient whose treatment included radiotherapy and nephrectomy. This clonotype originated in a man aged 50 to 59 with renal cell carcinoma. Written as DNA, the CDR3 is TGTGCCAGCAGTGAATGGAAGCGGGAGTACGGAGAGACCCAGTACTTC. Translating gives CASSEWKREYGETQYF.